The 27 T cell receptor beta chains below come from one sample, sequenced in a study of response to subunit inactivated influenza vaccine. TCRdb reprocessed the RT-PCR reads with MiXCR, giving one entry per CDR3 protein. The sample includes a few hundred thousand distinct CDR3 sequences, approximately 14% seen only once; the top ten take around 10%. Sequencing used PBMCs from blood, obtained approximately 13 days after vaccination. The receptors derive from a man over 45 who received an inactivated influenza vaccine.

V and J are TRBV21-1 and TRBJ1-5; TRBD1 is the table's D call and was not checked against the DNA. TRBV21-1 is recorded as a pseudogene. The CDR3 contains 18 residues. CDR3 region: CASSKGPDGTVNNQPQHF. The DNA for the CDR3 is TGTGCCAGCAGCAAAGGGCCCGACGGGACAGTTAACAATCAGCCCCAGCATTTT.

The rearrangement uses TRBV28 and TRBJ2-7; D ambiguous. The J call is in doubt because the DNA end fits TRBJ2-1 better. The germline V gene encodes CDR1 MDHEN and CDR2 SYDVKM. The CDR3 is made up of 15 amino acids. CDR3 sequence reads: CASSLGLTQSYEQFF. DNA of the CDR3: TGTGCCAGCAGTTTAGGGTTGACACAATCCTACGAGCAGTTCTTC.

The sample holds many counts of this clonotype. The gene calls are TRBV7-2 and TRBJ2-7; TRBD2 matches 7 bases. The germline gives CDR1 SGHTA, CDR2 FQGNSA. The CDR3 length is 15 residues. Trimming took 0 bases from V and 8 from J; bases not matched to a gene: 10. The CDR3 DNA reads TGTGCCAGCAGCTTAGCGGCTAGCGGCTCTACGAAGCAGTACTTC. Translated, it gives CASSLAASGSTKQYF.

This clonotype was detected a few times. This chain joins TRBV29-1 and TRBJ1-1, with D perhaps TRBD1 (5 bases). V was clipped by 7 bases and J by 7 bases, with 16 bases between them. The CDR3 has 12 residues. CDR1 and CDR2 from the germline V gene are SQVTM and ANQGSEA. The CDR3 DNA follows: TGCAGCGCGAAAGCGGGACCTGATGAAGCTTTCTTT. Translating gives CSAKAGPDEAFF.

V and J are TRBV5-6 and TRBJ2-1; D call uncertain. With 0 bases removed from V and 4 bases from J, the gap between germline ends came to 5 bases. Germline V gives CDR1 SGHDT, CDR2 YYEEEE. The CDR3 extends over 13 amino acids. The CDR3 bases are TGTGCCAGCAGCTTGGGAATGTACAATGAGCAGTTCTTC. This codes for CASSLGMYNEQFF.

This clonotype appeared a few times. This chain uses TRBV28 with TRBJ1-2; D call uncertain. Germline V gene sequence: CDR1 MDHEN, CDR2 SYDVKM. Trimming took 10 bases from V and 8 from J, leaving 17 bases between them. This CDR3 region has 12 residues. The CDR3 reads CATSDEAEGYTF. CDR3 sequence (DNA): TGTGCCACTTCGGACGAGGCAGAAGGCTACACCTTC.

V and J are TRBV9 and TRBJ2-1; D unclear. Germline assignment: CDR1 SGDLS and CDR2 YYNGEE. V gave up 0 bases and J gave up 0 bases, with 7 bases separating them. The CDR3 contains 15 residues. The CDR3 sequence is CASSVVPASYNEQFF. The CDR3 region has the DNA TGTGCCAGCAGCGTAGTCCCGGCCTCCTACAATGAGCAGTTCTTC. Full variable domain (rest looked up from reference TRBV9 and TRBJ2-1): DSGVTQTPKHLITATGQRVTLRCSPRSGDLSVYWYQQSLDQGLQFLIQYYNGEERAKGNILERFSAQQFPDLHSELNLSSLELGDSALYFCASSVVPASYNEQFFGPGTRLTVL.

This chain joins TRBV6-1 and TRBJ2-5; 10 nucleotides agree with TRBD2. Per germline, CDR1 MNHNS and CDR2 SASEGT. CDR3 length: 17 residues. Unmatched junction bases numbered 15, after V lost 6 bases and J lost 5 bases. CDR3 residues: CASRTSRSGRAGETQYF. CDR3 sequence (DNA): TGTGCCAGCAGGACAAGTCGGAGCGGGAGGGCCGGGGAGACCCAGTACTTC.

Many counts were recorded for this clonotype. The rearrangement uses TRBV7-2 and TRBJ2-1; TRBD1 matches at 10 bases. The ends lost 1 base at V and 4 bases at J; junction bases unmatched: 4. CDR3 length equals 16 residues. Germline V gives CDR1 SGHTA, CDR2 FQGNSA. DNA of the CDR3: TGTGCCAGCAGCTTAGAGGGGACAGGGGTGTACAATGAGCAGTTCTTC. It is translated as CASSLEGTGVYNEQFF.

The gene calls are TRBV6-2 or TRBV6-3 and TRBJ2-2; D unresolved. Trimming pared 2 bases from V and 4 bases from J, leaving 8 bases between. The CDR3 has 14 amino acids. Germline V lookup: CDR1 MNHEY, CDR2 SVGEGT. The CDR3 coding sequence is TGTGCCAGCAGTTACGCTGGTAGCACCGGGGAGCTGTTTTTT. Encoded protein: CASSYAGSTGELFF.

This clonotype was seen a few times. V gene TRBV11-3 combines with J gene TRBJ2-5, with D unclear. V shed 5 bases and J shed 7 bases, with 14 bases lying between them. The CDR3 has 13 residues. Germline lookup yields CDR1 SGHNT and CDR2 YENEEA. The CDR3 region is CASSPRPFGTQYF. CDR3 in DNA: TGTGCCAGCAGCCCGCGGCCTTTCGGGACCCAGTACTTC.

This clonotype was found a few times. CDR3 sequence: CAISDSRDREYF. The CDR3 DNA reads TGTGCCATCAGTGATTCCAGGGACAGGGAGTACTTC. The chain combines TRBV10-3 with TRBJ2-5, with TRBD1 matching over 9 bases. The CDR3 sequence is 12 residues long. Germline CDR1 ENHRY, CDR2 SYGVKD. The trim removed 3 bases at V and 12 bases at J, leaving 5 bases unmatched.

In its sample, this clonotype was seen a few times. V is TRBV3-1 and J is TRBJ2-1; the D is unclear. Trimming removed 4 bases at V and 4 bases at J, with 14 bases between. CDR1 is LGHDT, CDR2 YNNKEL, per germline (reference sequence). CDR3 size: 15 residues. The CDR3: CASSLRATGYNEQFF. CDR3 DNA: TGTGCCAGCAGCCTGAGAGCGACTGGTTACAATGAGCAGTTCTTC.

The DNA for the CDR3 is TGCGCCAGCAGCCAAGATCTGGCCGGCAGGGGCGCAGGAAACACCATATATTTT. Encoded protein: CASSQDLAGRGAGNTIYF. The J gene is TRBJ1-3, the V gene TRBV4-3, with a possible D match to TRBD1 (6 bases). Germline CDR1 and CDR2: LGHNA and YSLEER. The CDR3 is 18 amino acids. Trimming took off 0 bases at V and 4 bases at J, with 19 bases between the two ends.

This clonotype was picked up a small number of times. V and J are TRBV4-2 and TRBJ2-2; 9 nucleotides agree with TRBD2. CDR3 length: 16 residues. After removal of 3 bases from V and 5 bases from J, the junction contained 7 bases not matched to a gene. Per germline, CDR1 LGHNA and CDR2 YNFKEQ. Here the CDR3 reads CASSHALAGRTGELFF. CDR3 nucleotides: TGTGCCAGCAGCCATGCTCTAGCGGGGCGGACCGGGGAGCTGTTTTTT.

This clonotype has a handful of counts. The chain recombines TRBV27 with TRBJ2-5; TRBD2 matches at 8 bases. CDR1 and CDR2 from the germline V gene are MNHEY and SMNVEV (reference sequence). This CDR3 has 15 amino acids. V was pared by 3 bases and J by 5 bases, with 8 bases of the junction left unmatched. The DNA of the CDR3 is TGTGCCAGCAGTTTGGGCGGACTAGCTTGGGAGACCCAGTACTTC. Residues: CASSLGGLAWETQYF.

The chain uses TRBV6-5 and TRBJ2-7, with 7 positions matching TRBD1. The CDR3 has 15 amino acids. V shed 2 bases, J shed 3 bases, and the junction held 7 bases outside the gene matches. Germline CDR1 and CDR2: MNHEY and SVGAGI. The CDR3: CASSYPDRAFYEQYF. CDR3 coding DNA: TGTGCCAGCAGTTACCCAGACAGGGCCTTCTACGAGCAGTACTTC.

The sample holds many counts of this clonotype. The chain is built from TRBV7-9 and TRBJ2-1, with D perhaps matching TRBD1 or TRBD2 (5 bases each). Germline-derived CDR1 and CDR2 are SEHNR and FQNEAQ (reference sequence). This CDR3 region has 11 residues. The CDR3 here is CASGGYNEQFF. In nucleotides, the CDR3 is TGTGCTAGTGGGGGATACAATGAGCAGTTCTTC.

This clonotype was seen many times. V usage is TRBV7-2 and J usage is TRBJ2-7; D is ambiguous. In germline, CDR1 is SGHTA, CDR2 FQGNSA. V gave up 1 base and J gave up 2 bases, with 9 bases separating them. This CDR3 region has 14 residues. CDR3 nucleotide sequence: TGTGCCAGCAGCTTAGGATTAGCAGCCTACGAGCAGTACTTC. It is translated as CASSLGLAAYEQYF. Supplemented by reference TRBV7-2 and TRBJ2-7, the full variable domain reads GAGVSQSPSNKVTEKGKDVELRCDPISGHTALYWYRQSLGQGLEFLIYFQGNSAPDKSGLPSDRFSAERTGGSVSTLTIQRTQQEDSAVYLCASSLGLAAYEQYFGPGTRLTVT.

The chain links TRBV12-3 or TRBV12-4 to TRBJ2-6; D is ambiguous. CDR3 length equals 12 residues. V lost 10 bases to trimming and J lost 0 bases, with 4 bases between them. The CDR3, as DNA: TGTGCCACCTGCTCTGGGGCCAACGTCCTGACTTTC. As protein: CATCSGANVLTF.

This chain uses TRBV12-3 or TRBV12-4 with TRBJ2-7; 9 bases map to TRBD2. V dropped 7 bases and J dropped 3; count of bases not matched to a gene: 7. The CDR3 covers 14 residues. CDR3: CASTLGRGGYEQYF. CDR3 sequence (DNA): TGTGCCAGCACCTTGGGGCGGGGGGGCTACGAGCAGTACTTC.

This clonotype came up many times. CDR3 in amino acids: CSARRANEQFF. The DNA for the CDR3 is TGCAGTGCTAGACGAGCCAATGAGCAGTTCTTC. J is TRBJ2-1 and V is TRBV20-1; D not certain. Per germline, CDR1 DFQATT and CDR2 SNEGSKA (reference sequence). With 2 bases removed from V and 6 bases from J, the gap between germline ends came to 5 bases. The CDR3 spans 11 residues.

The chain has TRBV25-1 and TRBJ2-5, with D perhaps matching TRBD2 (6 bases). The CDR3 runs 16 residues. Germline values: CDR1 MGHDK, CDR2 SYGVNS. Trimming took off 1 base at V and 2 bases at J, with 14 bases between the two ends. CDR3 region: CASSEFAGILQETQYF. Written as DNA, the CDR3 is TGTGCCAGCAGTGAATTCGCGGGAATCCTACAAGAGACCCAGTACTTC.

The table lists this clonotype with a few counts. The chain is built from TRBV4-3 and TRBJ1-1; tentative D call: TRBD1 (6 bases). This CDR3 comprises 14 residues. The ends were cut back, 2 bases at V and 10 bases at J, with 17 bases in the middle. CDR1 is LGHNA and CDR2 is YSLEER in the germline V gene. Written as DNA, the CDR3 is TGCGCCAGCAGCCAATGGACAGCCTCCTTGGGAGCTTTCTTT. It yields the protein CASSQWTASLGAFF.

The chain couples TRBV9 to TRBJ2-1, with D maybe TRBD1 (5 bases). Germline V gene lookup returns CDR1 SGDLS and CDR2 YYNGEE. Trimming took off 0 bases at V and 3 bases at J, with 10 bases between the two ends. This CDR3 has 15 residues. The CDR3 loop is CASSVVGQDYNEQFF. In DNA, the CDR3 is TGTGCCAGCAGCGTAGTAGGACAAGACTACAATGAGCAGTTCTTC.

This clonotype has just a few counts. The V call is TRBV5-1, the J call TRBJ2-5, with D possibly being TRBD1 (7 bases). This CDR3 spans 14 amino acids. V lost 4 bases and J lost 4, with 14 bases in between. Looked up from germline, CDR1 is SGHRS and CDR2 is YFSETQ. The chain's CDR3 is CASSQGGQTETQYF. In DNA, the CDR3 is TGCGCCAGCAGCCAGGGGGGACAGACAGAGACCCAGTACTTC.

Only a few counts were recorded for this clonotype. V is TRBV12-3 or TRBV12-4 and J is TRBJ2-1, with D maybe TRBD1 (6 bases). This CDR3 has 13 amino acids. Trimming stripped 7 bases from V and 7 bases from J, with 14 bases between. CDR3 loop: CASNLGRGNEQFF. Here the CDR3 DNA reads TGTGCCAGCAATCTCGGCAGGGGTAATGAGCAGTTCTTC.